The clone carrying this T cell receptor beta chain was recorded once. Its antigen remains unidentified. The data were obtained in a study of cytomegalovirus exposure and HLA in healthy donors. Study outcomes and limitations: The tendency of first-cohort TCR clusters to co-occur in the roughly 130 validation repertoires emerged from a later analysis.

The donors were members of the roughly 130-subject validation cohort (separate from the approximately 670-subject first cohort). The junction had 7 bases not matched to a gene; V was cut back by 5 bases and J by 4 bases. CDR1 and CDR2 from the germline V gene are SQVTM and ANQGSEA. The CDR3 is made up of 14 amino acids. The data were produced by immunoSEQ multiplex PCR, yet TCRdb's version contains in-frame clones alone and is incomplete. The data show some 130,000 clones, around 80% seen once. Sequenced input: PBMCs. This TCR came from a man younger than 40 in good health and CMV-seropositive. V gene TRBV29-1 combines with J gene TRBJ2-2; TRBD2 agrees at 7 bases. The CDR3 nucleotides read TGCAGCGTTCAGGGTAGGGAGGGCACCGGGGAGCTGTTTTTT. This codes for CSVQGREGTGELFF.